This TCR beta chain was profiled in a study of T cell responses to AZD1222 COVID-19 vaccine. Second-dose schedules of about 4 or about 12 weeks were combined. Details on this clone: Its antigen is unknown.

Germline loops: CDR1 LNHDA, CDR2 SQIVND (reference sequence). Trimming took 4 bases from V and 5 from J, leaving 6 bases between them. This CDR3 comprises 12 residues. TCRdb's table, derived via immunoSEQ multiplex PCR, lists solely in-frame clones and lacks some. The repertoire consists of tens of thousands of clones, with approximately 85% occurring once and the leading ten covering approximately 3.6%. Study findings and constraints: Clonal diversity was possibly underestimated; the donors were predominantly white British and more often female. Two AZD1222 doses significantly raised spike-specific TCR breadth and depth over controls. Spike as a whole was targeted by vaccine-associated CD4 TCRs, dominant at 160-218 and 743-854.

The chain joins TRBV19 to TRBJ1-5; D gene uncertain. The clonotype comes from an adult who received the AZD1222 COVID-19 vaccine. This specimen consisted of peripheral blood, obtained 28 days after the second AZD1222 dose. CDR3 nucleotide sequence: TGTGCCAGTAGTAAGTCAGATCAGCCCCAGCATTTT. Its protein product is CASSKSDQPQHF.